This is a list of T cell receptor beta chains from one sample in a study of blood T cell repertoires in COVID-19. Produced via immunoSEQ multiplex PCR; TCRdb's table is partial and in-frame only. The sample holds tens of thousands of clones; 80% to 90% are singletons and the top ten take roughly 43%. Sample: peripheral blood. These TCRs come from a woman in her fifties or sixties with COVID-19, enrolled during active disease. Both conserved end residues are part of each CDR3. A D gene is named only where the DNA matches it firmly. Not every row has a clone size; where given, it reads once, few, many or a size class.

D gene: TRBD1
J gene: TRBJ1-1
V gene: TRBV29-1
clone size: NA
CDR3 DNA: TGCAGCGTCCGAGGACAGGGGAACACTGAAGCTTTCTTT
CDR3 protein: CSVRGQGNTEAFF

D gene: TRBD1
J gene: TRBJ1-6
V gene: TRBV11-3
clone size: NA
CDR3 DNA: TGTGCCAGCAGCCCCGGGACAGAAACCTATAATTCACCCCTCCACTTT
CDR3 protein: CASSPGTETYNSPLHF

D gene: NA
J gene: TRBJ2-4
V gene: TRBV6-5
clone size: NA
CDR3 DNA: TGTGCCAGCAGTCCGACACGAAACATTCAGTACTTC
CDR3 protein: CASSPTRNIQYF

D gene: NA
J gene: TRBJ2-4
V gene: TRBV2
clone size: NA
CDR3 DNA: TGTGCCACTACTTGGGCCCCCGGCGACATTCAGTACTTC
CDR3 protein: CATTWAPGDIQYF

D gene: TRBD2
J gene: TRBJ2-1
V gene: TRBV7-2
clone size: NA
CDR3 DNA: TGTGCCAGCAGCCTGGAGAGCGGGGCGTACAATGAGCAGTTCTTC
CDR3 protein: CASSLESGAYNEQFF

D gene: NA
J gene: TRBJ2-7
V gene: TRBV28
clone size: NA
CDR3 DNA: TGTGCCAGCAGTTTCCCCAATTCCTACGAGCAGTACTTC
CDR3 protein: CASSFPNSYEQYF

D gene: TRBD2
J gene: TRBJ2-1
V gene: TRBV10-3
clone size: NA
CDR3 DNA: TGTGCCATCAGTCCGGGACTATTAAGCGAGCAGTTCTTC
CDR3 protein: CAISPGLLSEQFF

D gene: NA
J gene: TRBJ1-2
V gene: TRBV21-1
clone size: NA
CDR3 DNA: TGTGCCAGCAGCAAAGCAAGGGGGCGAATAAATGGCTACACCTTC
CDR3 protein: CASSKARGRINGYTF

D gene: NA
J gene: TRBJ2-1
V gene: TRBV11-2
clone size: NA
CDR3 DNA: TGTGCCAGCAGCCCACCCTTGGCGGCCGAGCAGTTCTTC
CDR3 protein: CASSPPLAAEQFF

D gene: NA
J gene: TRBJ1-1
V gene: TRBV19
clone size: NA
CDR3 DNA: TGTGCCAGTAGTTGGGGGGATGACCTGAACACTGAAGCTTTCTTT
CDR3 protein: CASSWGDDLNTEAFF

D gene: TRBD2
J gene: TRBJ2-7
V gene: TRBV28
clone size: NA
CDR3 DNA: TGTGCCAGCAGCGGGGGACTAGCGGGACCTCCCTACGAGCAGTACTTC
CDR3 protein: CASSGGLAGPPYEQYF

D gene: NA
J gene: TRBJ2-1
V gene: TRBV6-2/TRBV6-3
clone size: few
CDR3 DNA: TGTGCCAGCAGCCCAACAACTAGTTCGAGAGAGTTCTTC
CDR3 protein: CASSPTTSSREFF

D gene: TRBD1
J gene: TRBJ2-7
V gene: TRBV4-3
clone size: NA
CDR3 DNA: TGCGCCAGCAGCCCCGGGACAGGCCCGCGGTACGAGCAGTACTTC
CDR3 protein: CASSPGTGPRYEQYF

D gene: NA
J gene: TRBJ2-1
V gene: TRBV6-5
clone size: NA
CDR3 DNA: TGTGCCAGCAGTTTACAGGCGCCTTACAATGAGCAGTTCTTC
CDR3 protein: CASSLQAPYNEQFF

D gene: TRBD1
J gene: TRBJ1-6
V gene: TRBV2
clone size: NA
CDR3 DNA: TGTGCCAGCACTGGGACAGGAGACTATAATTCACCCCTCCACTTT
CDR3 protein: CASTGTGDYNSPLHF

D gene: TRBD1
J gene: TRBJ1-4
V gene: TRBV11-2
clone size: NA
CDR3 DNA: TGTGCCAGCAGCACTCCAGGGGGCGGAAAACTGTTTTTT
CDR3 protein: CASSTPGGGKLFF

D gene: TRBD1
J gene: TRBJ1-3
V gene: TRBV10-3
clone size: NA
CDR3 DNA: TGTGCCAGTTACCACTTGACAGGGGCTGGAAACACCATATATTTT
CDR3 protein: CASYHLTGAGNTIYF

D gene: TRBD1
J gene: TRBJ1-2
V gene: TRBV3-1/TRBV3-2
clone size: NA
CDR3 DNA: TGTGCCAGCAGCCCGATACAGGGGGCAAACTATGGCTACACCTTC
CDR3 protein: CASSPIQGANYGYTF

D gene: TRBD2
J gene: TRBJ2-1
V gene: TRBV12-5
clone size: once
CDR3 DNA: TGTGCTAGCGCCACTGGCGGGAGGGCCTATGAGCAGTTCTTC
CDR3 protein: CASATGGRAYEQFF

D gene: NA
J gene: TRBJ1-2
V gene: TRBV10-1
clone size: once
CDR3 DNA: TGCGCCAGCAGTGTGTGCGCGGATGGCTACACCTTC
CDR3 protein: CASSVCADGYTF

D gene: TRBD2
J gene: TRBJ2-7
V gene: TRBV23-1
clone size: NA
CDR3 DNA: TGCGCCCAAGTCGGACTAGCGCTGATTTCCTACGAGCAGTACTTC
CDR3 protein: CAQVGLALISYEQYF

D gene: NA
J gene: TRBJ1-2
V gene: TRBV19
clone size: few
CDR3 DNA: TGTGCCAGTAGTATGGGCACAGCCGCTGGGGAGGACTATGGCTACACCTTC
CDR3 protein: CASSMGTAAGEDYGYTF

D gene: NA
J gene: TRBJ2-2
V gene: TRBV5-1
clone size: NA
CDR3 DNA: TGCGCCAGCAAAACAGGGAACACCGGGGAGCTGTTTTTT
CDR3 protein: CASKTGNTGELFF

D gene: TRBD2
J gene: TRBJ2-1
V gene: TRBV4-3
clone size: NA
CDR3 DNA: TGCGCCAGCAGCCAAGCTCCCCAGGGACTAGCGGGGGCCCTCTACAATGAGCAGTTCTTC
CDR3 protein: CASSQAPQGLAGALYNEQFF

D gene: TRBD2
J gene: TRBJ2-2
V gene: TRBV2
clone size: few
CDR3 DNA: TGTGCCAGCCTCGTGGGAGGGACCAACACCGGGGAGCTGTTTTTT
CDR3 protein: CASLVGGTNTGELFF

D gene: TRBD2
J gene: TRBJ2-1
V gene: TRBV6-5
clone size: NA
CDR3 DNA: TGTGCCAGCAGTCGAGCGGGGTACGGAATTGATGAGCAGTTCTTC
CDR3 protein: CASSRAGYGIDEQFF

D gene: TRBD1
J gene: TRBJ2-1
V gene: TRBV5-6
clone size: NA
CDR3 DNA: TGTGCCAGCAGCTTGGCCAGGGGGAGCTCCTACAATGAGCAGTTCTTC
CDR3 protein: CASSLARGSSYNEQFF

D gene: NA
J gene: TRBJ2-1
V gene: TRBV6-5
clone size: NA
CDR3 DNA: TGTGCCAGCAGTACAGGGGAGCAGTTCTTC
CDR3 protein: CASSTGEQFF

D gene: NA
J gene: TRBJ1-1
V gene: TRBV14
clone size: few
CDR3 DNA: TGTGCCAGCAAGCTTAATATGAACACTGAAGCTTTCTTT
CDR3 protein: CASKLNMNTEAFF

D gene: TRBD2
J gene: TRBJ2-7
V gene: TRBV3-1/TRBV3-2
clone size: NA
CDR3 DNA: TGTGCCAGCAGCCTGGGAGGGGTATTCTACGAGCAGTACTTC
CDR3 protein: CASSLGGVFYEQYF

D gene: NA
J gene: TRBJ1-1
V gene: TRBV27
clone size: NA
CDR3 DNA: TGTGCCAGCAGTTTTGTCCCCTTTCGGAACACTGAAGCTTTCTTT
CDR3 protein: CASSFVPFRNTEAFF

D gene: NA
J gene: TRBJ2-1
V gene: TRBV5-6
clone size: few
CDR3 DNA: TGTGCCAGCAGCTTGCTGGCAGGCAAGAACTCCTACAATGAGCAGTTCTTC
CDR3 protein: CASSLLAGKNSYNEQFF

D gene: TRBD1
J gene: TRBJ2-5
V gene: TRBV19
clone size: NA
CDR3 DNA: TGTGCCAGTAGCCCTTCGCCTTGGGACAGGCTACAAGAGACCCAGTACTTC
CDR3 protein: CASSPSPWDRLQETQYF

D gene: NA
J gene: TRBJ1-1
V gene: TRBV5-1
clone size: NA
CDR3 DNA: TGCGCCAGCAGCTTGGTTTGGGCGCTCAACACTGAAGCTTTCTTT
CDR3 protein: CASSLVWALNTEAFF

D gene: NA
J gene: TRBJ1-1
V gene: TRBV7-2
clone size: NA
CDR3 DNA: TGTGCCAGCAGCTTCGCACTGAGGGGGACTGAAGCTTTCTTT
CDR3 protein: CASSFALRGTEAFF

D gene: NA
J gene: TRBJ1-3
V gene: TRBV4-3
clone size: NA
CDR3 DNA: TGCGCCAGCAGCCAAGGCGCGGGGTCTGGAAACACCATATATTTT
CDR3 protein: CASSQGAGSGNTIYF

D gene: NA
J gene: TRBJ2-5
V gene: TRBV7-7
clone size: NA
CDR3 DNA: TGTGCCAGCAGCTTTATTAGGGGATGGACCCAGTACTTC
CDR3 protein: CASSFIRGWTQYF

D gene: NA
J gene: TRBJ2-1
V gene: TRBV6-2/TRBV6-3
clone size: NA
CDR3 DNA: TGTGCCAGCAGTTTTGAGGGGCAGGGGATGTTCAATGAGCAGTTCTTC
CDR3 protein: CASSFEGQGMFNEQFF

D gene: NA
J gene: TRBJ1-1
V gene: TRBV4-2
clone size: NA
CDR3 DNA: TGTGCCAGCAGCCAAGAACTTCCGGGTCGGACTGAAGCTTTCTTT
CDR3 protein: CASSQELPGRTEAFF

D gene: NA
J gene: TRBJ2-1
V gene: TRBV20-1
clone size: once
CDR3 DNA: TGCAGTGCTAGAGAGGGGGGACTGCAGTTCTTC
CDR3 protein: CSAREGGLQFF

D gene: TRBD1
J gene: TRBJ1-2
V gene: TRBV7-2
clone size: NA
CDR3 DNA: TGTGCCAGCAATCTCCGGGACAGGGGAGGCTACACCTTC
CDR3 protein: CASNLRDRGGYTF

D gene: NA
J gene: TRBJ1-1
V gene: TRBV27
clone size: NA
CDR3 DNA: TGTGCCAGCAGGCGTACAGGGCGAACGGCTGAAGCTTTCTTT
CDR3 protein: CASRRTGRTAEAFF

D gene: TRBD2
J gene: TRBJ2-2
V gene: TRBV7-9
clone size: NA
CDR3 DNA: TGTGCCAGCAGCTGGGCTAGCGGGAGGGCCGCGGGGGAGCTGTTTTTT
CDR3 protein: CASSWASGRAAGELFF

D gene: NA
J gene: TRBJ2-1
V gene: TRBV2
clone size: NA
CDR3 DNA: TGTGCCAGCAGTGATTGGGGGGACTCCTACAATGAGCAGTTCTTC
CDR3 protein: CASSDWGDSYNEQFF

D gene: TRBD2
J gene: TRBJ2-2
V gene: TRBV5-5
clone size: NA
CDR3 DNA: TGTGCCAGCAGCTCGGGACTAAACACCGGGGAGCTGTTTTTT
CDR3 protein: CASSSGLNTGELFF

D gene: NA
J gene: TRBJ1-2
V gene: TRBV29-1
clone size: NA
CDR3 DNA: TGCAGCGTACCACCGGGGAGAACCTATGGCTACACCTTC
CDR3 protein: CSVPPGRTYGYTF

D gene: NA
J gene: TRBJ1-1
V gene: TRBV18
clone size: NA
CDR3 DNA: TGTGCCAGCTCACCAATGGGGAGGGAAACTGAAGCTTTCTTT
CDR3 protein: CASSPMGRETEAFF

D gene: NA
J gene: TRBJ1-5
V gene: TRBV19
clone size: NA
CDR3 DNA: TGTGCCAGTACCCAGCAGGGAAATCAGCCCCAGCATTTT
CDR3 protein: CASTQQGNQPQHF

D gene: TRBD2
J gene: TRBJ2-1
V gene: TRBV6-2/TRBV6-3
clone size: NA
CDR3 DNA: TGTGCCAGCAGTCCCTTGACTAGCGGGAGTAAAAATGAGCAGTTCTTC
CDR3 protein: CASSPLTSGSKNEQFF

D gene: TRBD1
J gene: TRBJ2-7
V gene: TRBV11-3
clone size: NA
CDR3 DNA: TGTGCCAGCAGATGGGACAGGGGGTCCGAGCAGTACTTC
CDR3 protein: CASRWDRGSEQYF

D gene: TRBD1
J gene: TRBJ1-1
V gene: TRBV2
clone size: NA
CDR3 DNA: TGTGCCAGCAGTGAAACAGGGGGTGTTACTGAAGCTTTCTTT
CDR3 protein: CASSETGGVTEAFF

D gene: TRBD2
J gene: TRBJ2-2
V gene: TRBV6-2/TRBV6-3
clone size: NA
CDR3 DNA: TGTGCCAGCAGTCTTTCTAGCGGGAGGGCCCGGACCGGGGAGCTGTTTTTT
CDR3 protein: CASSLSSGRARTGELFF

D gene: TRBD1
J gene: TRBJ1-6
V gene: TRBV6-6
clone size: NA
CDR3 DNA: TGTGCCAGCCTAAAGGACAGGGGGGATTCACCCCTCCACTTT
CDR3 protein: CASLKDRGDSPLHF

D gene: TRBD2
J gene: TRBJ2-1
V gene: TRBV7-9
clone size: NA
CDR3 DNA: TGTGCCAGCAGCTCTGTAGCGGGAGGTCCCTACAATGAGCAGTTCTTC
CDR3 protein: CASSSVAGGPYNEQFF

D gene: NA
J gene: TRBJ1-4
V gene: TRBV7-2
clone size: NA
CDR3 DNA: TGTGCCAGCAGCTTATGGAGCGGGGGACATGAAAAACTGTTTTTT
CDR3 protein: CASSLWSGGHEKLFF

D gene: TRBD1
J gene: TRBJ1-5
V gene: TRBV28
clone size: NA
CDR3 DNA: TGTGCCAGCAACCTCCGGGACAGGTTATCTCAGCCCCAGCATTTT
CDR3 protein: CASNLRDRLSQPQHF